This TCR beta chain was found in a study of response to subunit inactivated influenza vaccine. Whole-study results and caveats: Each seasonal flu vaccination may recruit only limited new T cells, authors suggested.

The table lists this clonotype with a few counts. Antigen specificity is unknown. TCRdb fed the RT-PCR reads into MiXCR, producing one record per CDR3 protein. The sample records about 310,000 distinct CDR3 sequences, 21% being singletons. The V segment lost 5 bases and the J segment 2 bases; nucleotides outside the gene matches: 5. This CDR3 comprises 14 residues. Looked up from germline, CDR1 is MNHEY and CDR2 is SVGEGT. The rearrangement links TRBV6-2 or TRBV6-3 to TRBJ2-7; 8 positions agree with TRBD2. The source is a man aged 50-75 years who received an inactivated influenza vaccine. The input for sequencing was PBMCs from blood, taken about 20 months after vaccination. The CDR3 spells CASSLLAATYEQYF. CDR3 sequence (DNA): TGTGCCAGCAGTCTACTAGCGGCTACCTACGAGCAGTACTTC.